This T cell receptor (beta chain) came from a study of cytomegalovirus exposure and HLA in healthy donors. Background on the study: An analysis done earlier identified 90 million to 120 million unique TCR beta sequences from about 179 million T cells. Study-level points and caveats: It was assumed in the presence/absence analyses that sequencing depth was roughly uniform across donors. Links to common viral pathogens appeared, in a later analysis, for several of the most significant clusters. The study put some 150 TCR beta chains on its list as cytomegalovirus-associated.

PCR primers comprised 60 Vbeta and 13 Jbeta primers. Sequencing was performed with immunoSEQ multiplex PCR; in TCRdb, only in-frame clones are kept and a portion is missing. The profile shows about 160,000 clones, around 80% of them singletons. This CDR3 has 14 amino acids. Germline V lookup: CDR1 MDHEN, CDR2 SYDVKM. The V end was cut by 6 bases, the J end by 2 bases, with 13 bases between. Of note for this clone: Antigen: not known.

What was sequenced was PBMCs. The receptor's source is a female donor in good health and CMV-seronegative. This rearrangement joins TRBV28 to TRBJ1-2, with D possibly TRBD1 on 5 matching bases. The CDR3 region has the DNA TGTGCCAGCAGGGAGGGGACGGCCAACTATGGCTACACCTTC. Its protein is CASREGTANYGYTF.